This T cell receptor (beta chain) was captured by sequencing in a study of shared clonotypes between healthy human individuals (TCRdb year 2020). About the study as a whole: Two women and a few men aged 18 to 49 years were included in the cohort. Different laboratories and diverse techniques were used to prepare libraries and sequence TCR repertoires, to increase sequencing depth and limit assay-specific biases. For each donor, CD4 naive and CD4 memory were each run on three plates, CD8 naive on two plates, and CD8 memory on one plate. To estimate repertoire size and how much clonotypes are shared between individuals, the study performed deep sequencing of blood TCR repertoires from 4 to 6 healthy adults. Leukapheresis yielded between about 0.8 and 8.9 billion PBMCs per donor. General conclusions and limits of the study: Naive subsets generally had larger estimated clonotype richness than memory subsets. Pairwise subsampling led to the expectation that sequencing depth would affect the degree of clonotype sharing among donors. Incomplete sequencing was indicated by rarefaction of sorted-subset datasets, despite the large sequencing depth. Sampling was restricted to blood, and TCR repertoires in tissues likely differ from the TCR repertoires found in blood. Compared with non-shared clonotypes, clonotypes shared by all four sorted-subset donors had higher generation probabilities. The genetic and exposure-history diversity represented was limited by the small number of donors. Across four donors, roughly 5% of naive CD4, approximately 3.6% of naive CD8, roughly 2.2% of memory CD4, and approximately 0.4% of memory CD8 clonotypes were shared.

As for this clone: The antigen it binds to is not known. Base qualities are not at hand, and no much larger clone is one base apart.

CD8 naive samples consisted of CD45RO-negative cells that were positively selected for CCR7, yielding a CD45RA+CCR7+ population without TemRA cells. The donors were healthy, HIV-negative adults with no recently reported acute infections or vaccinations. All donors were Caucasian adults living in Nashville, Tennessee, USA. Blood was obtained by leukapheresis, after which PBMCs were separated by Ficoll-Histopaque density gradient centrifugation and cryopreserved in liquid nitrogen vapor phase. Purity and quantity of every magnetically sorted T cell population were checked by analytical flow cytometry. From each sorted fraction, genomic DNA was isolated and quantified by UV absorbance on a Nanodrop 2000c. TCR CDR3 regions were amplified from genomic DNA by multiplex PCR using the deep immunoSEQ assay. For each cell subset, the extracted genomic DNA was distributed evenly across all wells of several immunoSEQ 96-well plates, and each plate served as one replicate. For sorted subsets, about 200 ng genomic DNA, equal to about 30,000 T cell genomes, was loaded into each replicate PCR. Purified libraries were quantified with a Qubit 3.0 fluorometer, sized on a Bioanalyzer 2100, and re-quantified with the KAPA Library Quantification kit. Every immunoSEQ 96-well plate was sequenced on a separate single-read 150-cycle Illumina NextSeq 550 flow cell. In the source study's methods: Because only junctional sequences without quality scores were contained in the immunoSEQ output, filtering matching that applied to full-length reads could not be performed. Sequences were annotated with PyIR, a Python wrapper for IgBLAST v1.9, using IMGT germline references to assign V/J genes and CDR3. Reads with weak V/J assignments (E-value above 1e-6), missing CDR3, stop codons, out-of-frame junctions, or ambiguous translated residues were removed. V3J clonotypes were defined as sequences sharing the same inferred V gene, J gene, and CDR3 amino acid sequence. The percentage overlap between two repertoires was calculated by dividing the number of shared unique clonotypes by the size of the smaller repertoire. Repertoire richness was assessed with RTK rarefaction, the Chao1 estimator, and Recon v2.1 estimates of unobserved clonotypes. For all TCRbeta clonotypes obtained by the gDNA method from a few donors, generation probabilities were computed with OLGA. In TCRdb, the immuneACCESS table is reduced to in-frame sequences with V and J assigned. These tables do not hold every clone; where another copy was compared, an unresolved V gene accounts for under half, and the others remain unexplained. Clonal size and the V and J genes are those of that table, whereas D and trimming came from the DNA. For this sample there are about 1,900,000 clones; about 95% appear just once. The top ten hold 1.2% of the sample.

This receptor was taken from a man younger than 35 in good health. Sequencing used naive CD8+ T cells sorted from blood. This sample's cell subset or site label indicates: CD45RA+CCR7+.

CDR3 sequence: CASSLELATSYEQYF. The bases read TGTGCCAGCAGCTTGGAGCTAGCGACGTCCTACGAGCAGTACTTC. The V and J genes are TRBV5-4 and TRBJ2-7, with TRBD2 tentatively as D gene (6 bases match). From the cysteine through the phenylalanine, the CDR3 covers 15 amino acids. The entry retains the CDR3 DNA only, 45 bases that are in frame from base 1. V gives up 0 bases and J gives up 1 base, and the segment between their germline ends measures 11 bases. Reading the germline V gene (reference sequence) gives CDR1 SGHNT and CDR2 YYREEE.